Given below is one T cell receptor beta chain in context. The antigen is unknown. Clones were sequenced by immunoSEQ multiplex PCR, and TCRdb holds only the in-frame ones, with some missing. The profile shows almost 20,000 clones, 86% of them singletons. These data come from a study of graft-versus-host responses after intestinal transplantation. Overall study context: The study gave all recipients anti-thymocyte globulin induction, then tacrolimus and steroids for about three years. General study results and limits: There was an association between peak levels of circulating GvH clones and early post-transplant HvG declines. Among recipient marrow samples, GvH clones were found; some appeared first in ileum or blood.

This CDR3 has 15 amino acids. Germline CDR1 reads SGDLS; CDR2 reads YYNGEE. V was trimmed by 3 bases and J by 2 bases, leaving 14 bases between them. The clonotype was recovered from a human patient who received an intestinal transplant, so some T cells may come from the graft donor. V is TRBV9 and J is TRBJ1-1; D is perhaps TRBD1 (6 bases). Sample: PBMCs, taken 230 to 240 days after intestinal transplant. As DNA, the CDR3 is TGTGCCAGCAGCGCAAAGGGGGGGCTCAACACTGAAGCTTTCTTT. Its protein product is CASSAKGGLNTEAFF.